This T cell receptor (beta chain) derives from a study of blood T cell repertoires in COVID-19. Cohort 3 donors were reported recovered after two negative PCRs, clearance, or symptom resolution. Turning to this clone: At one end the junction does not follow the germline gene, possibly because of a read error.

The CDR3 covers 13 residues. Germline assignment: CDR1 SGHRS and CDR2 YFSETQ. Data came from immunoSEQ multiplex PCR; TCRdb stores just in-frame clones and leaves some out. The sample shows 150,000 to 200,000 clones, 88% of them seen only once. The sequence came from a woman between 18 and 30 years old who had recovered from COVID-19. The chain links TRBV5-1 to TRBJ2-5, with a possible D match to TRBD2 (6 bases). Sequenced input: PBMCs or T cells enriched from blood (not recorded which). CDR3 coding DNA: TGCGCCAGCACCTTGGACCGGGGGGAGACCCAGTACTTC. As protein: CASTLDRGETQYF.